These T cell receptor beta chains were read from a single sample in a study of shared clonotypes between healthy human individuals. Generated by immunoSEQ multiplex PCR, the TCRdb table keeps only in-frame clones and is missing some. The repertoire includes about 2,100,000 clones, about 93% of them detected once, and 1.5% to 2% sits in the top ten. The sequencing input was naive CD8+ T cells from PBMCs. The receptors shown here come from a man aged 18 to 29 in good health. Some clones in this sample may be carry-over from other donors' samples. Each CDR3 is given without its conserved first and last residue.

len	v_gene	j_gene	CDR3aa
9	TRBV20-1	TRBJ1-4	SASVLGELF
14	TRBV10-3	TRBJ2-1	AIRGLLHSSYNEQF
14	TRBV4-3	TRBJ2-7	ASSQDVQGHRYEQY
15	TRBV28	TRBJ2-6	ASSLFRQLSGANVLT
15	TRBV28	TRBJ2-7	ASSSRTVAGGSYEQY
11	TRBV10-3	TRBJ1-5	AINSGGNQPQH
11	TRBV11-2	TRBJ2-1	ASSLVSRNEQF
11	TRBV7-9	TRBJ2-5	ASSPDRQETQY
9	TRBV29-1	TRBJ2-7	SVVSWDEQY
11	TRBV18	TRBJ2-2	ASSPRGGGELF
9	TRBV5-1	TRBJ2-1	ASRQGTEQF
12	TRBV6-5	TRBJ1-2	ASSYSRSPYGYT
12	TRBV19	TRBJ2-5	ASSTGTVQETQY
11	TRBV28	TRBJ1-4	ASSLYRDEKLF
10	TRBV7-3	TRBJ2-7	ASSSTRDEQY
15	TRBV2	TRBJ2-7	ASSVPQGIAGVYEQY
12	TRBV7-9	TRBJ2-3	ASRLVYSTDTQY